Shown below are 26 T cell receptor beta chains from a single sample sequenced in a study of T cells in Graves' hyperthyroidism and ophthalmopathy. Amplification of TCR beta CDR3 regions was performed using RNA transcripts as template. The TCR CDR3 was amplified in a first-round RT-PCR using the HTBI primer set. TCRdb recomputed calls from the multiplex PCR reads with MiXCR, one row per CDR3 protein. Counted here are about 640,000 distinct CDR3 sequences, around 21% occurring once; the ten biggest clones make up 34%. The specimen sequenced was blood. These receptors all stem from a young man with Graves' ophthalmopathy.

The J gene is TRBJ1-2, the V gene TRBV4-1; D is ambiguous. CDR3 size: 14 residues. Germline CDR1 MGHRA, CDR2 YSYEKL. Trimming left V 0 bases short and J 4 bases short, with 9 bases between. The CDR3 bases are TGCGCCAGCAGCCAAGAGCTCCGGAGCTATGGCTACACCTTC. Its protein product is CASSQELRSYGYTF.

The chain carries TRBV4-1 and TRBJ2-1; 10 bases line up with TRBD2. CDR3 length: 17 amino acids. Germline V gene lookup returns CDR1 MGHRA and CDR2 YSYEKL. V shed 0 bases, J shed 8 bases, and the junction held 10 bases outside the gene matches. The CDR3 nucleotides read TGCGCCAGCAGCCAAGATGCTAGGCTAGCGGGAGTCGATGAGCAGTTCTTC. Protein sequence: CASSQDARLAGVDEQFF.

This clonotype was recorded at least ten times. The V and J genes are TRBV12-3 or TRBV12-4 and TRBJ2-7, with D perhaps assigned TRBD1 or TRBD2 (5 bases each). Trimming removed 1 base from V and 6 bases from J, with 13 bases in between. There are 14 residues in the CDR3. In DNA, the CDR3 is TGTGCCAGCAGTTTAGGGCAGGGAGTGGCCGAGCAGTACTTC. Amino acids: CASSLGQGVAEQYF.

The CDR3 bases are TGTGCCAGCACGACAGGCTTAGGGGATAATTCACCCCTCCACTTT. This translates into CASTTGLGDNSPLHF. V is TRBV12-3 or TRBV12-4 and J is TRBJ1-6; TRBD1 is a possible D gene (6 bases). Trimming left V 7 bases short and J 5 bases short, with 15 bases between. The CDR3 is 15 amino acids.

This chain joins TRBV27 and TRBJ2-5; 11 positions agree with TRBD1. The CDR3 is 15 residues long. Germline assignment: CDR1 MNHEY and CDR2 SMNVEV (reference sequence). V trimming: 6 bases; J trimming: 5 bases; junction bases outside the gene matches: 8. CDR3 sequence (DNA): TGTGCCAGCAGCCCCGGGACAGGGGGATCGGAGACCCAGTACTTC. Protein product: CASSPGTGGSETQYF.

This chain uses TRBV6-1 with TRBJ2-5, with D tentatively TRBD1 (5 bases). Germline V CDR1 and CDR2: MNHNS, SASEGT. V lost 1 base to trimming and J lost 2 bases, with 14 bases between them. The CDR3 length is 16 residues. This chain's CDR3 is CASSEGLAAGQETQYF. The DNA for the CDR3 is TGTGCCAGCAGTGAAGGTTTGGCGGCAGGGCAAGAGACCCAGTACTTC.

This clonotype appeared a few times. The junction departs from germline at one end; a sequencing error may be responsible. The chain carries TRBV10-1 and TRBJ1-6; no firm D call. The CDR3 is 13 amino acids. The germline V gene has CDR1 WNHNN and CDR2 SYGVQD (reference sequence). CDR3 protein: CASSEFGNSTLHF. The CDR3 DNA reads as TGCGCCAGCAGTGAGTTCGGGAATTCAACCCTCCACTTT.

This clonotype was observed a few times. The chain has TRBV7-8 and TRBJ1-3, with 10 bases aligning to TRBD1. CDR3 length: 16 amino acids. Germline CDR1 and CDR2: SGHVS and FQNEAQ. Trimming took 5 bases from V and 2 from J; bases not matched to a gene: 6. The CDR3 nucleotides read TGTGCCAGCAGCACTCGACAGGGGGCGACTGGAAACACCATATATTTT. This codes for CASSTRQGATGNTIYF.

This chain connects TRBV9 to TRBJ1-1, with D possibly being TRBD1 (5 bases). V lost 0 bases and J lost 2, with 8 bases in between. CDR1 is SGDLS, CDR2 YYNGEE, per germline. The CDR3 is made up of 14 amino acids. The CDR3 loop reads CASSVAGTNTEAFF. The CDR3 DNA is TGTGCCAGCAGCGTAGCAGGGACTAACACTGAAGCTTTCTTT.

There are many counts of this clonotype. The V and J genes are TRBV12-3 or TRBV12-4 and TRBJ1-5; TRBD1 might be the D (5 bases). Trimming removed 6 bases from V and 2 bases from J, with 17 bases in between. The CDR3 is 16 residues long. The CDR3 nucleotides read TGTGCCAGCAGCCCCGCCGGGGCCTGGGGCAATCAGCCCCAGCATTTT. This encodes CASSPAGAWGNQPQHF.

The chain's CDR3 is CASSLNGAGTVETQYF. In nucleotides, the CDR3 is TGCGCCAGCAGCTTGAACGGGGCGGGGACAGTCGAGACCCAGTACTTC. The rearrangement joins TRBV5-1 to TRBJ2-5, with TRBD1 as a possible D gene (7 bases). The CDR3 extends over 16 amino acids. Looked up from germline, CDR1 is SGHRS and CDR2 is YFSETQ. The V end was cut by 1 base, the J end by 5 bases, with 18 bases between. The full variable domain, completed using reference TRBV5-1 and TRBJ2-5, is KAGVTQTPRYLIKTRGQQVTLSCSPISGHRSVSWYQQTPGQGLQFLFEYFSETQRNKGNFPGRFSGRQFSNSRSEMNVSTLELGDSALYLCASSLNGAGTVETQYFGPGTRLLVL.

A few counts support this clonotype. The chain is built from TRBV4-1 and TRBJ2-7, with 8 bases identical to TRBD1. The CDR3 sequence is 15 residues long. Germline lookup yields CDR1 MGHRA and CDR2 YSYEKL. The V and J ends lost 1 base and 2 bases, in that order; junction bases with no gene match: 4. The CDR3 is CASSQGKGQAYEQYF. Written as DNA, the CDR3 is TGCGCCAGCAGCCAAGGGAAGGGACAGGCCTACGAGCAGTACTTC.

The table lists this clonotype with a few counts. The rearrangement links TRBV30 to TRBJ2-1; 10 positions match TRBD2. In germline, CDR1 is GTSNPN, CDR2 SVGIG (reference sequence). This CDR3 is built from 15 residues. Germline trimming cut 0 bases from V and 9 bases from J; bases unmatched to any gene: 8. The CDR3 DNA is TGTGCCTGGAGTGTATTGTCTAGCGGGAGCGTTGAGCAGTTCTTC. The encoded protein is CAWSVLSSGSVEQFF.

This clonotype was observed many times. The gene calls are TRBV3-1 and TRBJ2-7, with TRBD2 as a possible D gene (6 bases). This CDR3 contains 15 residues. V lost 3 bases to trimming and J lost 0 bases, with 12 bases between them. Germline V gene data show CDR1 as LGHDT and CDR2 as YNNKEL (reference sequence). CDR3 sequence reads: CASSHSAGFSYEQYF. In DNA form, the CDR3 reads TGTGCCAGCAGCCATTCGGCGGGATTCTCCTACGAGCAGTACTTC.

CDR3 DNA: TGTGCCAGCAGCTTCTCGACGGGAGGGGAGACCCAGTACTTC. This translates into CASSFSTGGETQYF. The chain links TRBV7-9 to TRBJ2-5; TRBD2 matches at 8 bases. V dropped 3 bases and J dropped 5; count of bases not matched to a gene: 5. This CDR3 is built from 14 residues. CDR1 is SEHNR, CDR2 FQNEAQ, per germline (reference sequence).

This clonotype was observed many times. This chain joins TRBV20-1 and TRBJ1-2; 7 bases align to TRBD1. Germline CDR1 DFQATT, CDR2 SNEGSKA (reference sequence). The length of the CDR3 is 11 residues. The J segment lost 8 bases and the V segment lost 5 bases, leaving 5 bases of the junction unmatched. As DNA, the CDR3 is TGCAGTGCTTTCCGGGACAGCGGCTACACCTTC. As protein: CSAFRDSGYTF.

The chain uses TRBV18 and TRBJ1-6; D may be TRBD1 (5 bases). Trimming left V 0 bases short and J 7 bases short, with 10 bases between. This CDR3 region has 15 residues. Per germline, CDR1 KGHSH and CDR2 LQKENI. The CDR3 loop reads CASSPPPGRNSPLHF. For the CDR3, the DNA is TGTGCCAGCTCACCACCCCCAGGGCGAAATTCACCCCTCCACTTT.

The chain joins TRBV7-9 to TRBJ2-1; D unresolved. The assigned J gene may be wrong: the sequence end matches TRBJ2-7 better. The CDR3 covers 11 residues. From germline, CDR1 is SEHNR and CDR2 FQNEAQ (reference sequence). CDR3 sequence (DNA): TGTGCCAGCAGCTCCAAATTGGAGCAGTACTTC. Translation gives CASSSKLEQYF.

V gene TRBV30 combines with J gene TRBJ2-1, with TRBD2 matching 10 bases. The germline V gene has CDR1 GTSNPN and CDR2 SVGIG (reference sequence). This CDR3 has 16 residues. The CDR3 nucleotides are TGTGGCGGTTCGCTAGCGGGAGTCCACACCTACAATGAGCAGTTCTTC. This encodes CGGSLAGVHTYNEQFF. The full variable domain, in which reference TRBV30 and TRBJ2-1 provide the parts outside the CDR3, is SQTIHQWPATLVQPVGSPLSLECTVEGTSNPNLYWYRQAAGRGLQLLFYSVGIGQISSEVPQNLSASRPQDRQFILSSKKLLLSDSGFYLCGGSLAGVHTYNEQFFGPGTRLTVL.

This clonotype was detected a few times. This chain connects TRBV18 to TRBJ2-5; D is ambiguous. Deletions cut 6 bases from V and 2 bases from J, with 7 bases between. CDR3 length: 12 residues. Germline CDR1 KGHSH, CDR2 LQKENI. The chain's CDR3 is CASSLWQETQYF. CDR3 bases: TGTGCCAGCTCCCTGTGGCAAGAGACCCAGTACTTC.

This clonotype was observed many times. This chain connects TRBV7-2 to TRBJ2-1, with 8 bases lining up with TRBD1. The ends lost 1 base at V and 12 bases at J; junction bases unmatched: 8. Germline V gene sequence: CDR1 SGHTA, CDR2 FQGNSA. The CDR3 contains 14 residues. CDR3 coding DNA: TGTGCCAGCAGCTTAGGGGGACAGGTGCTTGGGCAGTTCTTC. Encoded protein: CASSLGGQVLGQFF. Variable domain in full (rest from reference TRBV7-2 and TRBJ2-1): GAGVSQSPSNKVTEKGKDVELRCDPISGHTALYWYRQSLGQGLEFLIYFQGNSAPDKSGLPSDRFSAERTGGSVSTLTIQRTQQEDSAVYLCASSLGGQVLGQFFGPGTRLTVL.

The CDR3 DNA reads as TGTGCCTGGATCTATTCGGGGGGGCCGACTGAAGCTTTCTTT. Translation gives CAWIYSGGPTEAFF. V gene TRBV30 combines with J gene TRBJ1-1, with a weak D call TRBD1 (6 bases). Germline V CDR1 and CDR2: GTSNPN, SVGIG (reference sequence). CDR3 length equals 14 residues. Between the trimmed V and J ends, which lost 4 bases and 5 bases, there was a span of 17 bases.

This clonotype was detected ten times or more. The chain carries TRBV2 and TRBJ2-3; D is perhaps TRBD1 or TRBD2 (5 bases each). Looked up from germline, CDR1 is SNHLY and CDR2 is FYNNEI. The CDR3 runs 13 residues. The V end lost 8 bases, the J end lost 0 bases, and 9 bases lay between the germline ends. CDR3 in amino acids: CASQRDSTDTQYF. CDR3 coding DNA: TGTGCCAGCCAAAGGGACAGCACAGATACGCAGTATTTT.

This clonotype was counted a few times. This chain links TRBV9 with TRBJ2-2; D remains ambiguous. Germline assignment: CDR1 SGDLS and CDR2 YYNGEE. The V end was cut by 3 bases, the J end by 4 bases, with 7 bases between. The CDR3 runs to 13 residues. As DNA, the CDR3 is TGTGCCAGCAGCGCTGTAGGCACCGGGGAGCTGTTTTTT. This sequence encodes CASSAVGTGELFF.

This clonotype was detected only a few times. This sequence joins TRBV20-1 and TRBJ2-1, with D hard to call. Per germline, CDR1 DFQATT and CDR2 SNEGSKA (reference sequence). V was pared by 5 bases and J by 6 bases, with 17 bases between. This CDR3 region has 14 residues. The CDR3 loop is CSAPLPPTGNEQFF. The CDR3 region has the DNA TGCAGTGCTCCACTCCCCCCGACGGGCAATGAGCAGTTCTTC.

CDR3 amino acids: CATKAMTVSNEKLFF. CDR3 bases: TGTGCCACCAAGGCCATGACAGTCTCTAATGAAAAACTGTTTTTT. The chain links TRBV27 to TRBJ1-4; maybe TRBD1 (5 bases). CDR3 length equals 15 residues. CDR1 is MNHEY, CDR2 SMNVEV, per germline (reference sequence). With 10 bases removed from V and 3 bases from J, the gap between germline ends came to 18 bases.